This is a list of T cell receptor beta chains from one sample in a study of blood T cell repertoires in COVID-19. The data were produced by immunoSEQ multiplex PCR, yet TCRdb's version contains in-frame clones alone and is incomplete. The table has around 45,000 clones, 83% seen once. The sample was peripheral blood. These receptors came from a man aged 80 or over in a cohort sampled during active COVID-19. Both conserved end residues are part of each CDR3. The order of the fields is V gene, J gene, clone size, D gene, CDR3 length, CDR3 DNA, CDR3 protein. A D gene is named only where the DNA matches it firmly. Clone size is given for some rows only: seen once, a few or many times, or a class if the clone is expanded.

v_gene: TRBV15
j_gene: TRBJ2-3
abundance: .
d_gene: .
len: 18
CDR3nt: TGTGCCACCAGCAACCGAATCCTGGCGGCCGATGCCGCAGATACGCAGTATTTT
CDR3aa: CATSNRILAADAADTQYF

v_gene: TRBV2
j_gene: TRBJ2-7
abundance: .
d_gene: TRBD2
len: 15
CDR3nt: TGTGCCAGCAGTGTAGCGGGGGCGCAGTCCTACGAGCAGTACTTC
CDR3aa: CASSVAGAQSYEQYF

v_gene: TRBV27
j_gene: TRBJ1-5
abundance: .
d_gene: .
len: 12
CDR3nt: TGTGCCAGCAGTTTTCGTAATCAGCCCCAGCATTTT
CDR3aa: CASSFRNQPQHF

v_gene: TRBV5-1
j_gene: TRBJ1-1
abundance: few
d_gene: .
len: 13
CDR3nt: TGCGCCAGCAGCTTGGGAGAGAACACTGAAGCTTTCTTT
CDR3aa: CASSLGENTEAFF

v_gene: TRBV7-7
j_gene: TRBJ2-7
abundance: once
d_gene: TRBD1
len: 14
CDR3nt: TGTGCTAGCAGCTTACGACAGGGGGCCTACGAGCAGTACTTC
CDR3aa: CASSLRQGAYEQYF

v_gene: TRBV6-5
j_gene: TRBJ1-1
abundance: .
d_gene: .
len: 13
CDR3nt: TGTGCCAGCAGTTACTGGGGGGGGACTGAAGCTTTCTTT
CDR3aa: CASSYWGGTEAFF

v_gene: TRBV7-9
j_gene: TRBJ1-6
abundance: .
d_gene: TRBD1
len: 15
CDR3nt: TGTGCCAGCAGCTCGACAGGGTTAGGTAATTCACCCCTCCACTTT
CDR3aa: CASSSTGLGNSPLHF

v_gene: TRBV24-1
j_gene: TRBJ2-1
abundance: .
d_gene: TRBD1
len: 14
CDR3nt: TGTGCCACCGGCCGTAATAGAGGGGGCCTTGAGCAGTTCTTC
CDR3aa: CATGRNRGGLEQFF

v_gene: TRBV3-1/TRBV3-2
j_gene: TRBJ2-3
abundance: .
d_gene: TRBD2
len: 16
CDR3nt: TGTGCCAGCAGCCGACGGACTAGCGGGTCCACAGATACGCAGTATTTT
CDR3aa: CASSRRTSGSTDTQYF

v_gene: TRBV2
j_gene: TRBJ1-5
abundance: .
d_gene: TRBD1
len: 14
CDR3nt: TGTGCCAGCAGCGGACAGGGAAACGACCAGCCCCAGCATTTT
CDR3aa: CASSGQGNDQPQHF

v_gene: TRBV13
j_gene: TRBJ1-1
abundance: .
d_gene: .
len: 14
CDR3nt: TGTGCCAGCAGCTTAGTCGGCAGGGGCACTGAAGCTTTCTTT
CDR3aa: CASSLVGRGTEAFF

v_gene: TRBV14
j_gene: TRBJ2-1
abundance: few
d_gene: .
len: 13
CDR3nt: TGTGCCAGCAGCCTCGTTCGGAGTTTTGAGCAGTTCTTC
CDR3aa: CASSLVRSFEQFF

v_gene: TRBV5-6
j_gene: TRBJ1-3
abundance: .
d_gene: .
len: 13
CDR3nt: TGTGCCAGCAGCTTGACAGGAGAAAACACCATATATTTT
CDR3aa: CASSLTGENTIYF

v_gene: TRBV27
j_gene: TRBJ2-7
abundance: .
d_gene: .
len: 14
CDR3nt: TGTGCCAGCAGTTTATCGGGGGGAATTTACGAGCAGTACTTC
CDR3aa: CASSLSGGIYEQYF

v_gene: TRBV9
j_gene: TRBJ2-7
abundance: .
d_gene: .
len: 15
CDR3nt: TGTGCCAGCAGCCAGGGAACAGGCCTCACCTACGAGCAGTACTTC
CDR3aa: CASSQGTGLTYEQYF

v_gene: TRBV6-2/TRBV6-3
j_gene: TRBJ1-5
abundance: .
d_gene: TRBD1
len: 17
CDR3nt: TGTGCCAGCAGTTACCGCCGACAGGGTAATAGCAATCAGCCCCAGCATTTT
CDR3aa: CASSYRRQGNSNQPQHF

v_gene: TRBV11-3
j_gene: TRBJ2-2
abundance: .
d_gene: TRBD1
len: 15
CDR3nt: TGTGCCAGCAGCCCCGGGGACAGGGGGCGCGGGGAGCTGTTTTTT
CDR3aa: CASSPGDRGRGELFF

v_gene: TRBV2
j_gene: TRBJ2-1
abundance: .
d_gene: TRBD1
len: 16
CDR3nt: TGTGCCAGCAGTGAGTCCGGGACAGGGACCTACAATGAGCAGTTCTTC
CDR3aa: CASSESGTGTYNEQFF

v_gene: TRBV24-1
j_gene: TRBJ2-1
abundance: .
d_gene: .
len: 14
CDR3nt: TGTGCCACCAGTGACGGAAGAGAGCGCAATGAGCAGTTCTTC
CDR3aa: CATSDGRERNEQFF

v_gene: TRBV12-3/TRBV12-4
j_gene: TRBJ2-7
abundance: .
d_gene: TRBD1
len: 12
CDR3nt: TGTGCCAGCAGTCGGGACAGCTACGAGCAGTACTTC
CDR3aa: CASSRDSYEQYF

v_gene: TRBV9
j_gene: TRBJ2-6
abundance: .
d_gene: .
len: 16
CDR3nt: TGTGCCAGCAGCGCTAGGGGTCAGGGTGGGGCCAACGTCCTGACTTTC
CDR3aa: CASSARGQGGANVLTF

v_gene: TRBV9
j_gene: TRBJ1-1
abundance: once
d_gene: TRBD1
len: 17
CDR3nt: TGTGCCAGCAGCGTAGGGGACAGGGTGGGCTTGAACACTGAAGCTTTCTTT
CDR3aa: CASSVGDRVGLNTEAFF

v_gene: TRBV24-1
j_gene: TRBJ2-2
abundance: .
d_gene: TRBD1
len: 15
CDR3nt: TGTGCCACCAACCCGGGACAGGGGAGGACCGGGGAGCTGTTTTTT
CDR3aa: CATNPGQGRTGELFF

v_gene: TRBV7-2
j_gene: TRBJ2-5
abundance: .
d_gene: TRBD2
len: 14
CDR3nt: TGTGCCAGCAGCTTAAACCTAGCGGTAGAGACCCAGTACTTC
CDR3aa: CASSLNLAVETQYF

v_gene: TRBV27
j_gene: TRBJ2-7
abundance: .
d_gene: TRBD1
len: 15
CDR3nt: TGTGCCAGCAGTCTTACCGGGACAGGGGACTACGAGCAGTACTTC
CDR3aa: CASSLTGTGDYEQYF

v_gene: TRBV30
j_gene: TRBJ1-3
abundance: .
d_gene: .
len: 15
CDR3nt: TGTGCCTGGAGTGTAGTCGGGTACTCTGGAAACACCATATATTTT
CDR3aa: CAWSVVGYSGNTIYF

v_gene: TRBV12-3/TRBV12-4
j_gene: TRBJ2-4
abundance: .
d_gene: TRBD1
len: 13
CDR3nt: TGTGCCAGCAGATCCGGACAGGGGGCGTCTCAGTACTTC
CDR3aa: CASRSGQGASQYF

v_gene: TRBV12-3/TRBV12-4
j_gene: TRBJ1-6
abundance: .
d_gene: .
len: 13
CDR3nt: TGTGCCAGCAGTGTTGGCCATAATTCACCCCTCCACTTT
CDR3aa: CASSVGHNSPLHF

v_gene: TRBV15
j_gene: TRBJ2-2
abundance: .
d_gene: .
len: 13
CDR3nt: TGTGCCACCAAAAGGGGGGGCACCGGGGAGCTGTTTTTT
CDR3aa: CATKRGGTGELFF

v_gene: TRBV13
j_gene: TRBJ2-1
abundance: .
d_gene: TRBD1
len: 15
CDR3nt: TGTGCCAGCAGCAACCGACAGGGTGGGTACAATGAGCAGTTCTTC
CDR3aa: CASSNRQGGYNEQFF

v_gene: TRBV6-5
j_gene: TRBJ2-4
abundance: .
d_gene: TRBD1
len: 15
CDR3nt: TGTGCCAGCAGGATCCCGGGACAGAGCAAAAACATTCAGTACTTC
CDR3aa: CASRIPGQSKNIQYF

v_gene: TRBV2
j_gene: TRBJ1-3
abundance: .
d_gene: .
len: 15
CDR3nt: TGTGCCAGCAGTGTCGGGTCCATCACAGGAAACACCATATATTTT
CDR3aa: CASSVGSITGNTIYF

v_gene: TRBV6-6
j_gene: TRBJ2-1
abundance: .
d_gene: .
len: 16
CDR3nt: TGTGCCAGCAGTTACGTCGCAGGTACCTCCTACAATGAGCAGTTCTTC
CDR3aa: CASSYVAGTSYNEQFF

v_gene: TRBV19
j_gene: TRBJ2-2
abundance: once
d_gene: TRBD2
len: 18
CDR3nt: TGTGCCAGTAGTACGAAACTAGCGGGAGGGCCGGGCACCGGGGAGCTGTTTTTT
CDR3aa: CASSTKLAGGPGTGELFF

v_gene: TRBV27
j_gene: TRBJ2-7
abundance: few
d_gene: TRBD2
len: 12
CDR3nt: TGTGCCACCCGGACTAGCGGGTACGAGCAGTACTTC
CDR3aa: CATRTSGYEQYF

v_gene: TRBV19
j_gene: TRBJ1-2
abundance: .
d_gene: .
len: 15
CDR3nt: TGTGCCAGTAGTATTCCCGTCAGGGAAGGCTATGGCTACACCTTC
CDR3aa: CASSIPVREGYGYTF

v_gene: TRBV3-1/TRBV3-2
j_gene: TRBJ1-6
abundance: .
d_gene: .
len: 15
CDR3nt: TGTGCCAGCAGCCTCACGGGGGGCAAGAATTCACCCCTCCACTTT
CDR3aa: CASSLTGGKNSPLHF

v_gene: TRBV11-2
j_gene: TRBJ2-5
abundance: .
d_gene: TRBD2
len: 14
CDR3nt: TGTGCCAGCAGCTCTAGCGGGGGTAGAGAGACCCAGTACTTC
CDR3aa: CASSSSGGRETQYF

v_gene: TRBV18
j_gene: TRBJ1-5
abundance: medium-sized
d_gene: .
len: 14
CDR3nt: TGTGCCAGCTCGACAACAGGGAGCAATCAGCCCCAGCATTTT
CDR3aa: CASSTTGSNQPQHF

v_gene: TRBV11-2
j_gene: TRBJ1-2
abundance: few
d_gene: .
len: 15
CDR3nt: TGTGCCAGCAGCTTAGTGGCTAGGGGCGCGCATGGCTACACCTTC
CDR3aa: CASSLVARGAHGYTF

v_gene: TRBV19
j_gene: TRBJ1-5
abundance: .
d_gene: TRBD1
len: 13
CDR3nt: TGTGCCAGTAGTTTCGACAGGGGCCAGCCCCAGCATTTT
CDR3aa: CASSFDRGQPQHF

v_gene: TRBV6-5
j_gene: TRBJ1-2
abundance: .
d_gene: .
len: 13
CDR3nt: TGTGCCAGCAGCGTGGGGGGGAACTATGGCTACACCTTC
CDR3aa: CASSVGGNYGYTF

v_gene: TRBV10-2
j_gene: TRBJ1-1
abundance: .
d_gene: TRBD1
len: 15
CDR3nt: TGCGCCAGCAGTGACGACAGGGGGCTAAACACTGAAGCTTTCTTT
CDR3aa: CASSDDRGLNTEAFF